This TCR beta chain was sequenced for a study of STAT5B mutations in CD4+ large granular lymphocyte leukemia. Measured with immunoSEQ multiplex PCR; TCRdb has only the in-frame clones, and not every one. In the table there are approximately 30,000 clones, roughly 81% of which are singletons. Trimming took off 8 bases at V and 7 bases at J, with 18 bases between the two ends. The CDR3 extends over 14 amino acids. Germline V gene sequence: CDR1 SSHAT, CDR2 FNYEAQ (reference sequence). A remark on this clone: Its antigen is not identified.

Study outcomes and limitations: Patient CD4-sorted repertoires looked more clonal than healthy CD4+ repertoires, even without putative leukemic clones.

The gene calls are TRBV7-7 and TRBJ1-5; a weak D match, TRBD1 (6 bases). Source material: CD4+ T cells from blood buffy coats. The TCR originated in a human donor in good health. CDR3 sequence (DNA): TGTGCCAGCCGGCAGGGGCCCACTGAGCAGCCCCAGCATTTT. It specifies CASRQGPTEQPQHF.